This TCR beta chain is from a study of blood T cell repertoires in COVID-19. CDR1 SGHVS and CDR2 FQNEAQ come from the germline V gene. This CDR3 spans 12 amino acids. Between the trimmed V and J ends, which lost 1 base and 6 bases, there was a span of 6 bases. Libraries were prepared by immunoSEQ multiplex PCR; TCRdb keeps only in-frame clonotypes and omits some of them. Among around 310,000 clones listed, 90% were seen once. This clone was recorded once. V and J are TRBV7-8 and TRBJ1-1; unclear D gene. Input material: peripheral blood. The source of this sequence is a woman aged 40 to 49 with COVID-19, enrolled during active disease. CDR3 protein: CASSLVGSEAFF. The CDR3 nucleotides are TGTGCCAGCAGCTTAGTCGGGTCTGAAGCTTTCTTT.